Described below is a single TCR beta chain sequence and its context. What it recognizes is unknown. The data stem from a study of early T cells in non-severe SARS-CoV-2 infection. Study-level background: The input, bulk RNA from unsorted whole blood, was sequenced, and chains were unpaired. Study conclusions and caveats: Anti-spike CD8 responses were favored in VDJdb matching, and private and CD4 specificities were missed.

The CDR3 has 14 residues. With 7 bases removed from V and 5 bases from J, the gap between germline ends came to 16 bases. Germline CDR1 MNHNY, CDR2 SVGAGI (reference sequence). TCRdb recomputed calls from the 5' RACE reads with MiXCR, one row per CDR3 protein. The sample comprises tens of thousands of distinct CDR3 sequences, less than 15% of which are singletons, and 3.5% to 5% rests with the top ten. This clonotype was obtained from an adult who was a healthcare worker with PCR-confirmed SARS-CoV-2 infection or an uninfected control (not recorded which). Sequenced here: whole blood, sampled at baseline. The chain links TRBV6-6 to TRBJ2-3, with D unresolved. The CDR3 DNA follows: TGTGCCAGCATCGATCCGGGCAGATTAGATACGCAGTATTTT. This translates into CASIDPGRLDTQYF.